The 18 T cell receptor beta chains listed next were all sequenced from one sample in a study of ipilimumab plus nivolumab after autologous stem cell transplantation. Generated by immunoSEQ multiplex PCR, the TCRdb table keeps only in-frame clones and is missing some. The sample includes around 15,000 clones, about four fifths seen only once; the top ten take around 9.3%. This specimen consisted of PBMCs, obtained in a trial of ipilimumab plus nivolumab as post-transplant consolidation. The receptors were gathered from a male donor with primary mediastinal lymphoma.

The J gene is TRBJ2-5, the V gene TRBV2; maybe TRBD2 (5 bases). Germline V CDR1 and CDR2: SNHLY, FYNNEI. The V and J ends lost 5 bases and 6 bases respectively, with 13 bases between them. The CDR3 contains 13 residues. The CDR3 DNA is TGTGCCAGCAGTCGTACTAGGAGGCAGACCCAGTACTTC. This encodes CASSRTRRQTQYF.

This chain connects TRBV29-1 to TRBJ2-7, with 11 positions matching TRBD1. J gave up 4 bases and V 7 bases, and 12 bases lay outside the gene matches. CDR1 and CDR2 from the germline V gene are SQVTM and ANQGSEA. The CDR3 is made up of 15 amino acids. DNA for the CDR3: TGCAGCGCCCAATACCCCGGACAGGGGGCTTACGAGCAGTACTTC. Translating it yields CSAQYPGQGAYEQYF.

The rearrangement uses TRBV9 and TRBJ2-1, with 11 bases lining up with TRBD2. The CDR3 runs 15 residues. CDR1 SGDLS and CDR2 YYNGEE come from the germline V gene. The J segment lost 8 bases and the V segment lost 0 bases, leaving 4 bases of the junction unmatched. CDR3 bases: TGTGCCAGCAGCGTAGTTAGCGGGGGGGCCCATGAGCAGTTCTTC. Its protein product is CASSVVSGGAHEQFF.

The rearrangement uses TRBV13 and TRBJ2-5, with a possible D match to TRBD1 (8 bases). Trimming cost V 4 bases and J 4 bases, with 16 bases left between them. The CDR3 runs to 15 residues. Germline-derived CDR1 and CDR2 are PRHDT and FYEKMQ (reference sequence). The CDR3 sequence is CASSSLTGGGETQYF. In nucleotides, the CDR3 is TGTGCCAGCAGCTCCCTCACAGGGGGGGGAGAGACCCAGTACTTC.

The chain combines TRBV6-5 with TRBJ2-7, with D uncertain. The CDR3 covers 13 residues. CDR1 is MNHEY and CDR2 is SVGAGI in the germline V gene. With 0 bases removed from V and 2 bases from J, the gap between germline ends came to 5 bases. This CDR3 is CASSYSGPYEQYF. In DNA form, the CDR3 reads TGTGCCAGCAGTTACTCCGGACCCTACGAGCAGTACTTC.

The rearrangement links TRBV27 to TRBJ2-7; 10 bases are shared with TRBD2. V was pared by 4 bases and J by 5 bases, with 8 bases of the junction left unmatched. The CDR3 runs 15 residues. Germline lookup yields CDR1 MNHEY and CDR2 SMNVEV (reference sequence). CDR3 nucleotides: TGTGCCAGCAGTTCCCTAGCGGGAGTTTCTAACGAGCAGTACTTC. Protein product: CASSSLAGVSNEQYF.

CDR3 in amino acids: CASSQDWIRDSPLHF. The CDR3, as DNA: TGCGCCAGCAGCCAGGACTGGATTCGGGATTCACCCCTCCACTTT. The genes are TRBV5-1 and TRBJ1-6; D call uncertain. The CDR3 is 15 amino acids. Trimming took off 4 bases at V and 8 bases at J, with 16 bases between the two ends. Germline V gene data show CDR1 as SGHRS and CDR2 as YFSETQ.

The chain uses TRBV4-1 and TRBJ2-3; D call uncertain. The CDR3 has 15 amino acids. V gave up 0 bases and J gave up 3 bases, with 10 bases separating them. CDR1 is MGHRA and CDR2 is YSYEKL in the germline V gene. The CDR3: CASSQDGTATDTQYF. The CDR3 DNA sequence: TGCGCCAGCAGCCAAGATGGTACAGCGACAGATACGCAGTATTTT.

The chain recombines TRBV19 with TRBJ2-2; possibly TRBD1 or TRBD2 for D (6 bases each). Germline V gene data show CDR1 as LNHDA and CDR2 as SQIVND (reference sequence). This CDR3 has 14 residues. Trimming left V 2 bases short and J 7 bases short, with 11 bases between. The CDR3 here is CASSITGGYGELFF. The CDR3 DNA reads TGTGCCAGTAGTATAACCGGGGGCTACGGGGAGCTGTTTTTT.

The chain recombines TRBV28 with TRBJ1-5; no clear D gene. Trimming removed 3 bases from V and 0 bases from J, with 6 bases in between. The CDR3 is 14 amino acids. Germline CDR1 is MDHEN and CDR2 is SYDVKM. Written as DNA, the CDR3 is TGTGCCAGCAGTTTTCAGAATAGCAATCAGCCCCAGCATTTT. Translated: CASSFQNSNQPQHF.

V usage is TRBV7-2 and J usage is TRBJ2-1, with D maybe TRBD2 (6 bases). V was shortened by 0 bases and J by 2 bases, with 11 bases between the two germline ends. CDR1 is SGHTA, CDR2 FQGNSA, per germline. CDR3 length: 16 residues. The CDR3 DNA reads TGTGCCAGCAGCTTAGCGGGGGGTGGACCCTACAATGAGCAGTTCTTC. Amino acids: CASSLAGGGPYNEQFF.

Judged by abundance, this clone is medium-sized. V is TRBV5-6 and J is TRBJ1-2, with D uncertain. The length of the CDR3 is 13 residues. Germline CDR1 is SGHDT and CDR2 is YYEEEE. The germline V and J ends were trimmed by 0 bases and 2 bases, with 5 bases remaining between them. CDR3 DNA: TGTGCCAGCAGCTTGGGAGAGAACTATGGCTACACCTTC. Its protein is CASSLGENYGYTF.

This clone was recorded only once. This rearrangement joins TRBV27 to TRBJ2-7; 9 positions agree with TRBD2. V lost 5 bases to trimming and J lost 4 bases; unmatched junction nucleotides: 12. The germline V gene encodes CDR1 MNHEY and CDR2 SMNVEV (reference sequence). The CDR3 contains 16 residues. CDR3 DNA: TGTGCCAGCAGTCCGAGGGGTAGCGGGAGTGGGTACGAGCAGTACTTC. This translates into CASSPRGSGSGYEQYF.

The gene calls are TRBV30 and TRBJ2-7; D may be TRBD1 or TRBD2 (5 bases each). The CDR3 runs 14 residues. Trimming left V 2 bases short and J 2 bases short, with 13 bases between. CDR1 is GTSNPN and CDR2 is SVGIG in the germline V gene (reference sequence). The CDR3 bases are TGTGCCTGGAGTCCCGGGACCGATACCTACGAGCAGTACTTC. This translates into CAWSPGTDTYEQYF.

The J gene is TRBJ2-1, the V gene TRBV11-3; the match to TRBD2 covers 8 bases. Trimming at V came to 5 bases and at J to 1 base, leaving 10 bases not matched to a gene. Germline assignment: CDR1 SGHNT and CDR2 YENEEA. CDR3 size: 17 residues. CDR3 coding DNA: TGTGCCAGCAGCCCGTTAGCGGGAACGCGGTCCTACAATGAGCAGTTCTTC. Translating gives CASSPLAGTRSYNEQFF.

This clone was detected a few times. The chain joins TRBV5-1 to TRBJ2-3, with 9 positions matching TRBD2. The CDR3 is made up of 15 amino acids. V was clipped by 4 bases and J by 2 bases; unmatched bases: 5. CDR1 is SGHRS, CDR2 YFSETQ, per germline. The CDR3 sequence: CASSGLAGITDTQYF. The CDR3 DNA sequence: TGCGCCAGCAGCGGCCTAGCGGGAATCACAGATACGCAGTATTTT.

The V call is TRBV5-1, the J call TRBJ2-5; D uncertain. The CDR3 runs to 14 residues. Trimming stripped 4 bases from V and 3 bases from J, with 13 bases between. Germline CDR1 and CDR2: SGHRS and YFSETQ. The CDR3, as DNA: TGCGCCAGCAGCCCCCAGACATTTAAAGAGACCCAGTACTTC. This gives the protein CASSPQTFKETQYF.

Only one count was recorded for this clone. The chain links TRBV7-9 to TRBJ1-2; D not resolved. The CDR3 sequence is 15 residues long. CDR1 SEHNR and CDR2 FQNEAQ come from the germline V gene (reference sequence). The V end lost 1 base, the J end lost 7 bases, and 16 bases lay between the germline ends. CDR3 protein: CASSLGESGVFGYTF. In DNA form, the CDR3 reads TGTGCCAGCAGCTTAGGAGAAAGCGGGGTTTTTGGCTACACCTTC.